These T cell receptor beta chains were read from a single sample in a study of beta chain features in type 1 diabetes. The method was immunoSEQ multiplex PCR; TCRdb's version includes in-frame clones alone and lacks a portion of them. This table has 680,000 or so clones, roughly a sixth appearing once. Sequenced input: naive CD4+ T cells from blood. The receptors come from a young man in good health. Both conserved end residues are part of each CDR3.

TRBJ1-2	TRBV4-1	CASSPRGRTGQGYGYTF
TRBJ2-3	TRBV9	CASSVGTFRDTQYF
TRBJ2-3	TRBV7-2	CASSDSSGASTDTQYF
TRBJ2-7	TRBV5-1	CASSLGVRGPYEQYF
TRBJ2-7	TRBV29-1	CSAGGGSYEQYF
TRBJ2-7	TRBV6-5	CASSTRGGSYEQYF
TRBJ2-3	TRBV7-2	CASSPGTSYTTDTQYF
TRBJ2-3	TRBV9	CASSVGGSTDTQYF
TRBJ1-5	TRBV28	CASRSIGAPAQPQHF
TRBJ2-3	TRBV6-6	CASSSGTMGTDTQYF
TRBJ1-2	TRBV5-1	CASSLGDGNYGYTF
TRBJ2-7	TRBV28	CASRSPGLYEQYF
TRBJ2-5	TRBV5-1	CASSLAAGNQETQYF
TRBJ2-7	TRBV4-3	CASRQTGTGVYEQYF
TRBJ2-5	TRBV20-1	CSAREETQYF
TRBJ2-7	TRBV28	CASSLGGSYEQYF
TRBJ1-2	TRBV4-1	CASSQVALRTGDDGYTF
TRBJ2-5	TRBV5-4	CASSALRQETQYF
TRBJ2-5	TRBV6-1	CASTPTGVVQTQYF
TRBJ2-1	TRBV12-5	CASGPGLGGGEQFF
TRBJ2-4	TRBV29-1	CSVETGAKNIQYF
TRBJ2-7	TRBV4-1	CASSQTDAFSYEQYF
TRBJ2-3	TRBV9	CASRRATDTQYF
TRBJ2-7	TRBV9	CASSAIPGQGHEQYF
TRBJ2-3	TRBV9	CASSVVGGARDTQYF
TRBJ2-7	TRBV19	CASEDRNYEQYF
TRBJ2-7	TRBV7-2	CASNEQGVSYEQYF
TRBJ2-7	TRBV18	CASSPQVDRGPYEQYF
TRBJ2-7	TRBV14	CASSLWDRQVSYEQYF
TRBJ2-1	TRBV25-1	CASSNVGSLNEQFF
TRBJ1-1	TRBV6-5	CASYIGISRGTEAFF
TRBJ2-7	TRBV4-3	CASSQGQGGFDEQYF
TRBJ2-7	TRBV5-6	CASSLMTSGRAYYEQYF
TRBJ1-1	TRBV5-1	CASSFEGTEAFF
TRBJ1-6	TRBV30	CAHERGGSPLHF
TRBJ2-5	TRBV9	CASSVALDRGQETQYF
TRBJ1-3	TRBV27	CASRSSSGNTIYF
TRBJ2-3	TRBV5-4	CASSKGQGVGSSDTQYF
TRBJ1-1	TRBV29-1	CSVSYGGPNTEAFF
TRBJ2-2	TRBV7-9	CASSRAPPFPHTGELFF
TRBJ1-1	TRBV7-2	CASSKTGTTAFF
TRBJ1-2	TRBV10-3	CAISGTSAGYTF
TRBJ1-2	TRBV2	CASAEQGPYYGYTF
TRBJ2-1	TRBV5-1	CASSLGGGIYNEQFF
TRBJ1-5	TRBV29-1	CSVSWGNPIGPQHF
TRBJ1-2	TRBV29-1	CSAAGRVASNYGYTF
TRBJ2-7	TRBV5-4	CASSRTGLSYEQYF
TRBJ2-1	TRBV19	CASSSQGRYNEQFF
TRBJ2-5	TRBV12-5	CASGLGDRTIGETQYF
TRBJ2-4	TRBV28	CASRPGQTKNIQYF
TRBJ2-1	TRBV5-5	CASSLAGQGLNEQFF
TRBJ2-7	TRBV7-3	CASSLQAGGNEQYF
TRBJ1-5	TRBV4-1	CASSQGGQGSRNQPQHF
TRBJ2-5	TRBV5-1	CASAPSGIQETQYF
TRBJ2-1	TRBV5-1	CASSPGLAFLNEQFF